Below, 27 T cell receptor beta chains from the same sample are listed, as sequenced in a study of regulatory T cells in long-lasting Graves disease (dated by TCRdb to 2020 to 2023). Libraries were constructed by multiplex PCR. Instrument on record: Illumina HiSeq 4000. iRepertoire HTBI primers and Arm-PCR amplification of CDR3 regions were used to construct TCR beta libraries. Clones were called with MiXCR by TCRdb after fastp trimmed the public reads at Q25, and only in-frame beta chains were retained. CDR3 protein sequences are deduplicated, and each keeps its most common genes and DNA. This sample comprises hundreds of thousands of distinct CDR3 sequences, around 21% of them detected only once. Of the sample, 6.5% to 8% is held by the ten largest clones. This specimen's time point label, interpreted: persistent/refractory GD, antithyroid drugs over 5 years with positive TRAb. RNA was extracted from PBMCs in TRIzol for both TCR sequencing and RNA sequencing.

Source: peripheral blood mononuclear cells (PBMCs), taken when the disease was refractory, from a patient treated with antithyroid drugs. The receptors derive from a female donor with Graves disease.

In this sample, this clonotype turned up a few times. This sequence may be a read error, since a much larger clone differs from it by one base. The chain is built from TRBV6-1 and TRBJ1-1, with D possibly TRBD1 on 5 matching bases. This CDR3 has 15 residues. The germline CDR1 and CDR2 sequences are MNHNS and SASEGT. Trimming removed 6 bases from V and 1 base from J, with 15 bases in between. CDR3 sequence (DNA): TGTGCCAGCAGCCTAGGAGACGGGGCGAACACTGAAGCTTTCTTT. It codes for CASSLGDGANTEAFF.

This clonotype was counted only a few times. The CDR3: CASSKFPGQREQYF. Here the CDR3 DNA reads TGTGCCAGCAGCAAATTTCCCGGGCAACGAGAACAGTACTTC. The chain couples TRBV3-1 to TRBJ2-7, with no clear D. The germline CDR1 and CDR2 sequences are LGHDT and YNNKEL (reference sequence). The V end was cut by 5 bases, the J end by 10 bases, with 21 bases between. This CDR3 is 14 amino acids long.

This clonotype was counted at least ten times. The gene calls are TRBV5-1 and TRBJ2-7; D gene uncertain. The CDR3 length is 13 residues. In germline, CDR1 is SGHRS, CDR2 YFSETQ. V was pared by 1 base and J by 5 bases, with 10 bases between. CDR3 in amino acids: CASSLTRSDEQYF. CDR3 in DNA: TGCGCCAGCAGCTTGACCCGATCTGACGAGCAGTACTTC.

This clonotype was counted a few times. The chain couples TRBV9 to TRBJ1-1, with 8 bases lining up with TRBD1. The germline gives CDR1 SGDLS, CDR2 YYNGEE. J was trimmed by 0 bases and V by 0 bases; bases with no gene match: 4. CDR3 length: 16 amino acids. CDR3 sequence (DNA): TGTGCCAGCAGCGTAGACGACAGGGGAATGAACACTGAAGCTTTCTTT. The encoded protein is CASSVDDRGMNTEAFF.

This clonotype was seen more than once but under ten times. The chain uses TRBV7-9 and TRBJ2-1, with 7 positions matching TRBD2. CDR3 size: 14 residues. V was pared by 0 bases and J by 7 bases, with 3 bases of the junction left unmatched. Germline loops: CDR1 SEHNR, CDR2 FQNEAQ (reference sequence). CDR3 sequence: CASSLAGGENEQFF. The CDR3 nucleotides read TGTGCCAGCAGCTTAGCGGGAGGGGAGAATGAGCAGTTCTTC.

This clonotype was observed many times. The rearrangement links TRBV11-2 to TRBJ2-5; D unresolved. Germline CDR1 SGHAT, CDR2 FQNNGV. The V and J ends lost 5 bases and 3 bases respectively, with 4 bases between them. The CDR3 covers 11 residues. The CDR3 loop is CASSREETQYF. The CDR3 DNA follows: TGTGCCAGCAGCCGCGAAGAGACCCAGTACTTC.

This clonotype was counted ten times or more. The chain links TRBV29-1 to TRBJ2-7; 10 positions match TRBD2. The J segment lost 2 bases and the V segment lost 4 bases, leaving 2 bases of the junction unmatched. Germline V lookup: CDR1 SQVTM, CDR2 ANQGSEA. The length of the CDR3 is 13 residues. The DNA of the CDR3 is TGCAGCGTTGTAGCGGGAGGTCCCTACGAGCAGTACTTC. Translated: CSVVAGGPYEQYF.

In this sample, this clonotype turned up many times. The chain uses TRBV20-1 and TRBJ1-2; D gene ambiguous. CDR3 length equals 12 residues. The germline CDR1 and CDR2 sequences are DFQATT and SNEGSKA (reference sequence). V lost 2 bases and J 5 bases, leaving 9 bases between the germline ends. The CDR3 protein is CSARMTTYGYTF. The CDR3 nucleotides are TGCAGTGCTAGAATGACCACGTATGGCTACACCTTC.

This clonotype has more than one count but fewer than ten. This rearrangement joins TRBV29-1 to TRBJ2-7, with 8 bases identical to TRBD1. Germline V CDR1 and CDR2: SQVTM, ANQGSEA. The CDR3 is made up of 12 amino acids. V gave up 6 bases and J gave up 3 bases; unmatched junction bases: 4. CDR3 nucleotides: TGCAGCGTATTGACAGGGGACTACGAGCAGTACTTC. Its protein is CSVLTGDYEQYF.

This clonotype was seen repeatedly, ten times or more. CDR3 nucleotide sequence: TGTGCCGTATTGGGACAGGGGAGCACTGAAGCTTTCTTT. Its translation is CAVLGQGSTEAFF. This rearrangement joins TRBV10-3 to TRBJ1-1; 10 bases match TRBD1. The V segment lost 11 bases and the J segment 4 bases; nucleotides outside the gene matches: 7. The CDR3 spans 13 residues. The germline V gene encodes CDR1 ENHRY and CDR2 SYGVKD.

The chain employs TRBV15 and TRBJ2-5; TRBD1 or TRBD2 may be the D gene (6 bases each). The CDR3 is 14 amino acids. Germline lookup yields CDR1 LNHNV and CDR2 YYDKDF (reference sequence). V lost 7 bases and J lost 5, with 17 bases in between. CDR3 bases: TGTGCCACCACCAGGGATCAGGGGACTGAGACCCAGTACTTC. Translated, it gives CATTRDQGTETQYF.

This clonotype was seen once. A much larger clone differs from this one at a single base, so this may be a read error. The genes are TRBV4-1 and TRBJ2-7; D gene ambiguous. The V end lost 4 bases, the J end lost 6 bases, and 10 bases lay between the germline ends. This CDR3 spans 12 amino acids. Germline CDR1 and CDR2: MGHRA and YSYEKL. In DNA form, the CDR3 reads TGCGCCAGCAGCCCCGGACCAAGCGAGCAGTACTTC. Translation: CASSPGPSEQYF.

The chain uses TRBV7-2 and TRBJ1-5; 9 bases are shared with TRBD1. After removal of 5 bases from V and 6 bases from J, the junction contained 8 bases not matched to a gene. CDR3 length equals 15 residues. Per germline, CDR1 SGHTA and CDR2 FQGNSA. This CDR3 reads CASSLRTGAGQPQHF. The CDR3 DNA is TGTGCCAGCAGCCTCCGGACAGGGGCGGGTCAGCCCCAGCATTTT.

J is TRBJ2-2 and V is TRBV24-1; D is possibly TRBD1 or TRBD2 (6 bases each). The V and J ends lost 5 bases and 1 base respectively, with 16 bases between them. CDR1 and CDR2 from the germline V gene are KGHDR and SFDVKD. This CDR3 is built from 17 residues. The CDR3 coding sequence is TGTGCCACCAGTGCTCCCCCAGGGGACTGGAACACCGGGGAGCTGTTTTTT. It is translated as CATSAPPGDWNTGELFF.

The table lists this clonotype with many counts. The chain recombines TRBV7-9 with TRBJ2-2, with TRBD1 as a possible D gene (6 bases). V was trimmed by 8 bases and J by 0 bases, leaving 13 bases between them. The CDR3 length is 15 residues. Germline CDR1 and CDR2: SEHNR and FQNEAQ (reference sequence). The CDR3 is CASPEDSSNTGELFF. The CDR3, as DNA: TGTGCCAGCCCTGAGGACAGCTCGAACACCGGGGAGCTGTTTTTT.

This clonotype was recorded at least ten times. This chain uses TRBV11-2 with TRBJ1-6, with TRBD1 matching 8 bases. The CDR3 length is 14 residues. The germline V gene encodes CDR1 SGHAT and CDR2 FQNNGV. Trimming took 5 bases from V and 9 from J; bases not matched to a gene: 6. CDR3 DNA sequence: TGTGCCAGCAGCCCGACAGGGGCGACTTCACCCCTCCACTTT. Translating it yields CASSPTGATSPLHF.

The sample holds many counts of this clonotype. The rearrangement joins TRBV28 to TRBJ1-1; 8 positions match TRBD1. The CDR3 is 19 residues long. CDR1 is MDHEN, CDR2 SYDVKM, per germline. Germline trimming cut 6 bases from V and 1 base from J; bases unmatched to any gene: 19. In DNA, the CDR3 is TGTGCCAGCAGCCCGGGACGGACAGGGTCCCACCGAAGGAACACTGAAGCTTTCTTT. Protein sequence: CASSPGRTGSHRRNTEAFF.

This clonotype was found many times. CDR3: CASSLRGGSGELFF. CDR3 nucleotide sequence: TGTGCCAGCAGCTTAAGGGGCGGGTCCGGGGAGCTGTTTTTT. The V call is TRBV7-6, the J call TRBJ2-2, with D perhaps assigned TRBD1 or TRBD2 (5 bases each). V was shortened by 2 bases and J by 6 bases, with 10 bases between the two germline ends. Germline V gene lookup returns CDR1 SGHVS and CDR2 FNYEAQ. The CDR3 loop spans 14 amino acids.

Only a few counts were recorded for this clonotype. The gene calls are TRBV7-2 and TRBJ1-2; unclear D gene. The germline V gene encodes CDR1 SGHTA and CDR2 FQGNSA. This CDR3 region has 16 residues. V gave up 5 bases and J gave up 0 bases, with 16 bases separating them. The DNA for the CDR3 is TGTGCCAGCAGCCCTCTCCTAGGCAGCCCTAACTATGGCTACACCTTC. Encoded protein: CASSPLLGSPNYGYTF.

This clonotype was found a few times. This rearrangement joins TRBV5-1 to TRBJ2-7; 8 bases agree with TRBD2. The germline CDR1 and CDR2 sequences are SGHRS and YFSETQ. The CDR3 is 14 amino acids. The V segment lost 2 bases and the J segment 5 bases; nucleotides outside the gene matches: 6. The CDR3 nucleotides are TGCGCCAGCAGCTTAACGGGACTAGTAAACGAGCAGTACTTC. Its translation: CASSLTGLVNEQYF.

This clonotype was seen at least ten times. This chain connects TRBV28 to TRBJ1-3, with D uncertain. The germline CDR1 and CDR2 sequences are MDHEN and SYDVKM. The V end was cut by 3 bases, the J end by 4 bases, with 4 bases between. The CDR3 totals 12 residues. The CDR3 DNA reads TGTGCCAGCAGTTTGGACGGAAACACCATATATTTT. Encoded protein: CASSLDGNTIYF.

The chain has TRBV20-1 and TRBJ2-7, with 9 bases matching TRBD2. CDR3 length: 15 amino acids. From germline, CDR1 is DFQATT and CDR2 SNEGSKA (reference sequence). Germline trimming cut 0 bases from V and 4 bases from J; bases unmatched to any gene: 7. CDR3 sequence reads: CSARDYSGSDYEQYF. The CDR3 DNA sequence: TGCAGTGCTAGAGATTATAGCGGGAGTGATTACGAGCAGTACTTC.

This clonotype was seen more than once but under ten times. This chain joins TRBV5-4 and TRBJ2-5; D gene unclear. V was shortened by 0 bases and J by 2 bases, with 8 bases between the two germline ends. The germline V gene has CDR1 SGHNT and CDR2 YYREEE (reference sequence). This CDR3 comprises 14 residues. The CDR3 sequence: CASSLEQLQETQYF. The CDR3 DNA follows: TGTGCCAGCAGCTTGGAACAGCTTCAAGAGACCCAGTACTTC.

The chain links TRBV19 to TRBJ1-1, with 9 nucleotides matching TRBD1. With 8 bases clipped from V and 6 bases from J, the junction kept 13 bases outside the gene matches. Germline-derived CDR1 and CDR2 are LNHDA and SQIVND (reference sequence). There are 15 residues in the CDR3. The CDR3 DNA reads TGTGCCAGTCGCCGGGACAGGGTTTTTGGTTCTGAAGCTTTCTTT. This gives the protein CASRRDRVFGSEAFF.

The sample holds a few counts of this clonotype. The chain is built from TRBV7-9 and TRBJ2-5; a weak D match, TRBD2 (5 bases). There are 13 residues in the CDR3. Trimming removed 7 bases at V and 7 bases at J, with 16 bases between. The germline V gene has CDR1 SEHNR and CDR2 FQNEAQ (reference sequence). For the CDR3, the DNA is TGTGCCAGCATGGATACCAGCGAGGGGACCCAGTACTTC. This sequence encodes CASMDTSEGTQYF.

The gene calls are TRBV7-8 and TRBJ2-7, with 7 nucleotides matching TRBD1. Germline CDR1 and CDR2: SGHVS and FQNEAQ. This CDR3 contains 14 residues. V shed 4 bases and J 3 bases; nucleotides not matched to a gene: 6. CDR3 nucleotides: TGTGCCAGCAGCTGGACAGGAATAGGCTACGAGCAGTACTTC. It translates to CASSWTGIGYEQYF.

This sequence joins TRBV19 and TRBJ1-5; D is possibly TRBD1 (5 bases). Germline V gene sequence: CDR1 LNHDA, CDR2 SQIVND (reference sequence). CDR3 length: 16 amino acids. V was trimmed by 5 bases and J by 0 bases, leaving 14 bases between them. CDR3 amino acids: CASSRRRDHSNQPQHF. CDR3 nucleotides: TGTGCCAGTAGTCGGCGGAGGGACCATAGCAATCAGCCCCAGCATTTT.